This T cell receptor (beta chain) was retrieved from a study of cytomegalovirus exposure and HLA in healthy donors. Some clones are missing from TCRdb's copy, which holds only in-frame ones; the method was immunoSEQ multiplex PCR. The data hold approximately 99,000 clones, with approximately 96% observed a single time. Germline CDR1 SGHVS, CDR2 FNYEAQ. The germline V and J ends were trimmed by 0 bases and 1 base, with 7 bases remaining between them. This CDR3 region has 15 residues. The V call is TRBV7-6, the J call TRBJ2-1, with D hard to call. The source material was PBMCs. The sequence came from a woman younger than 30 in good health and CMV-seronegative. CDR3 sequence (DNA): TGTGCCAGCAGCTTAGCGTACAGTTCCTACAATGAGCAGTTCTTC. It encodes CASSLAYSSYNEQFF.